What follows describes a single T cell receptor (beta chain). The data originate from a study of blood T cell repertoires in COVID-19. Study overall: Sources were T cells, B-cell-depleted T cells, or PBMCs; the material itself was cDNA or gDNA.

CDR1 is LGHDT, CDR2 YNNKEL, per germline (reference sequence). The V segment lost 3 bases and the J segment 0 bases; nucleotides outside the gene matches: 4. This CDR3 comprises 16 residues. Study processing details: Amplification from reference gene primers served as the basis for estimated nucleated cell counts. Here immunoSEQ multiplex PCR was the method, and the copy in TCRdb shows in-frame clones only, minus some. That table furnishes V, J and clone size, whereas the DNA furnished D and trimming. This table holds 150,000 to 200,000 clones, 60% to 80% found once. The chain joins TRBV3-1 (or the pseudogene TRBV3-2) to TRBJ1-3; 8 nucleotides line up with TRBD1. Sequencing was performed on peripheral blood. The receptor comes from a woman aged 65 to 85 with acute or convalescent COVID-19. CDR3 amino acids: CASSQQGASSGNTIYF. CDR3 DNA: TGTGCCAGCAGCCAGCAGGGGGCCAGCTCTGGAAACACCATATATTTT.